This T cell receptor beta chain appears in the sequencing data of a study of early stage breast cancer tumors. Study context: Each sample averaged approximately 10-fold read coverage.

Measured with immunoSEQ multiplex PCR; TCRdb has only the in-frame clones, and not every one. The table has tens of thousands of clones, approximately 75% seen once. Germline V gives CDR1 SGHNT, CDR2 YENEEA. Deletions cut 2 bases from V and 8 bases from J, with 10 bases between. This CDR3 region has 13 residues. Study-wide results and limits: Comparing each tissue with blood distinguished tumor from normal in about 90% of the 16 patients. Compared with adjacent normal breast tissue, tumors showed around 2.7-fold greater T cell density and higher clonality. Enriched TCRB sequences shared across patients were mostly commonly generated sequences.

Comment on this clone: As yet, its antigen is unknown.

Sequenced: blood. The TCR comes from a person aged 50-59 years with breast cancer. The chain joins TRBV11-3 to TRBJ2-1; D gene uncertain. The CDR3 is CASSLRGQDEQFF. The CDR3 DNA follows: TGTGCCAGCAGCTTACGCGGCCAGGATGAGCAGTTCTTC.